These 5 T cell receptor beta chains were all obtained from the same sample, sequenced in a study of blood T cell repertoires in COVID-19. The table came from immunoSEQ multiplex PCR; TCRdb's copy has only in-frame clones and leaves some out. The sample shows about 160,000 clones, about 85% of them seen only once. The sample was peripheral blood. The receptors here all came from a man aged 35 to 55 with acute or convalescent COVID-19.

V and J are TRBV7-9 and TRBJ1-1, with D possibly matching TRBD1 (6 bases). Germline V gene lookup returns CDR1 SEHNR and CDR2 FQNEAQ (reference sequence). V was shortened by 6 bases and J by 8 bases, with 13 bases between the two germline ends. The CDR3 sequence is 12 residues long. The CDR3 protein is CASSRGQLEAFF. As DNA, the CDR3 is TGTGCCAGCAGTCGGGGACAATTGGAAGCTTTCTTT.

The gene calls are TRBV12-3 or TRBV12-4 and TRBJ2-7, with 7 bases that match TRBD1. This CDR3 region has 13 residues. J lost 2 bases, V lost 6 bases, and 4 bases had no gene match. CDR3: CASRRDSTYEQYF. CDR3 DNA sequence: TGTGCCAGCAGGAGGGACAGTACCTACGAGCAGTACTTC.

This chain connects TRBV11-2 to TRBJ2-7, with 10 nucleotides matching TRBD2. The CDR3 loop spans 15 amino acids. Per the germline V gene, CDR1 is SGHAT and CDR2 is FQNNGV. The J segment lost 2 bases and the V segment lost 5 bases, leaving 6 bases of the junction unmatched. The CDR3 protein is CASSQGLANTYEQYF. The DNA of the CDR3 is TGTGCCAGCAGCCAGGGACTAGCGAACACCTACGAGCAGTACTTC.

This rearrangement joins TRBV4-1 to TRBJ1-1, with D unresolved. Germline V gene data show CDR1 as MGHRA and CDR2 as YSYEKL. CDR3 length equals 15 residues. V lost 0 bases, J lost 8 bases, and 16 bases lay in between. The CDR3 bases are TGCGCCAGCAGCCAAGATCCCCAGAGAGGGAGAGAAGCTTTCTTT. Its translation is CASSQDPQRGREAFF.

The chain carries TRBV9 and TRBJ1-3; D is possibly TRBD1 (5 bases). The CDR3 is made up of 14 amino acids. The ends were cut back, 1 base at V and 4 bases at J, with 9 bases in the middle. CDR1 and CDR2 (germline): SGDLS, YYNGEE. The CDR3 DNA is TGTGCCAGCAGCGTATCAGGGCTAGGAAACACCATATATTTT. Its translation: CASSVSGLGNTIYF. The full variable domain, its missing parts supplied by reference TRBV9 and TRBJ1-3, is DSGVTQTPKHLITATGQRVTLRCSPRSGDLSVYWYQQSLDQGLQFLIQYYNGEERAKGNILERFSAQQFPDLHSELNLSSLELGDSALYFCASSVSGLGNTIYFGEGSWLTVV.